What follows are 4 T cell receptor beta chains derived from one specimen sequenced in a study of blood T cells in healthy people across ages. A second PCR, run for roughly 7 to 11 cycles, used a sample-barcoded 5' primer plus a J-beta primer mix. A single record per CDR3 protein comes from TCRdb applying MiXCR to the 5' RACE reads. Among about 680,000 distinct CDR3 sequences listed, 45% to 50% were seen once. Sequenced: blood. The receptor set was obtained from a woman aged 60-75 years in good health.

The chain carries TRBV20-1 and TRBJ2-1, with 15 nucleotides matching TRBD2. The CDR3 spans 15 residues. Germline CDR1 is DFQATT and CDR2 is SNEGSKA (reference sequence). V shed 2 bases and J 12 bases; nucleotides not matched to a gene: 8. The CDR3 here is CSARSRTSGRAMQFF. The CDR3 DNA follows: TGCAGTGCTAGATCGCGGACTAGCGGGAGGGCAATGCAGTTCTTC.

This clonotype was found a few times. V is TRBV28 and J is TRBJ2-1; a weak D match, TRBD1 (6 bases). Germline CDR1 reads MDHEN; CDR2 reads SYDVKM. CDR3 size: 16 residues. Trimming cost V 5 bases and J 4 bases, with 18 bases left between them. The CDR3, as DNA: TGTGCCAGCAGTGCTGCCCCGGGACAAGCATACAATGAGCAGTTCTTC. As protein: CASSAAPGQAYNEQFF.

The V call is TRBV7-2, the J call TRBJ2-5, with TRBD1 as a possible D gene (6 bases). The J call may not be correct, given that the DNA end is closer to TRBJ2-7. This CDR3 region has 13 residues. In germline, CDR1 is SGHTA, CDR2 FQGNSA. For the CDR3, the DNA is TGTGCCAGCAGCTTTTCAGGGGCGCACGAGCAGTACTTC. Its translation: CASSFSGAHEQYF.

This clonotype appeared a few times. The gene calls are TRBV3-1 and TRBJ2-7, with TRBD2 matching 12 bases. The CDR3 is 18 residues long. Germline CDR1 reads LGHDT; CDR2 reads YNNKEL (reference sequence). V gave up 4 bases and J gave up 1 base; unmatched junction bases: 11. The CDR3 DNA reads as TGTGCCAGCAGCCTAAGATTACCTGGACTAGCGGGATCCTACGAGCAGTACTTC. Amino acid sequence: CASSLRLPGLAGSYEQYF.